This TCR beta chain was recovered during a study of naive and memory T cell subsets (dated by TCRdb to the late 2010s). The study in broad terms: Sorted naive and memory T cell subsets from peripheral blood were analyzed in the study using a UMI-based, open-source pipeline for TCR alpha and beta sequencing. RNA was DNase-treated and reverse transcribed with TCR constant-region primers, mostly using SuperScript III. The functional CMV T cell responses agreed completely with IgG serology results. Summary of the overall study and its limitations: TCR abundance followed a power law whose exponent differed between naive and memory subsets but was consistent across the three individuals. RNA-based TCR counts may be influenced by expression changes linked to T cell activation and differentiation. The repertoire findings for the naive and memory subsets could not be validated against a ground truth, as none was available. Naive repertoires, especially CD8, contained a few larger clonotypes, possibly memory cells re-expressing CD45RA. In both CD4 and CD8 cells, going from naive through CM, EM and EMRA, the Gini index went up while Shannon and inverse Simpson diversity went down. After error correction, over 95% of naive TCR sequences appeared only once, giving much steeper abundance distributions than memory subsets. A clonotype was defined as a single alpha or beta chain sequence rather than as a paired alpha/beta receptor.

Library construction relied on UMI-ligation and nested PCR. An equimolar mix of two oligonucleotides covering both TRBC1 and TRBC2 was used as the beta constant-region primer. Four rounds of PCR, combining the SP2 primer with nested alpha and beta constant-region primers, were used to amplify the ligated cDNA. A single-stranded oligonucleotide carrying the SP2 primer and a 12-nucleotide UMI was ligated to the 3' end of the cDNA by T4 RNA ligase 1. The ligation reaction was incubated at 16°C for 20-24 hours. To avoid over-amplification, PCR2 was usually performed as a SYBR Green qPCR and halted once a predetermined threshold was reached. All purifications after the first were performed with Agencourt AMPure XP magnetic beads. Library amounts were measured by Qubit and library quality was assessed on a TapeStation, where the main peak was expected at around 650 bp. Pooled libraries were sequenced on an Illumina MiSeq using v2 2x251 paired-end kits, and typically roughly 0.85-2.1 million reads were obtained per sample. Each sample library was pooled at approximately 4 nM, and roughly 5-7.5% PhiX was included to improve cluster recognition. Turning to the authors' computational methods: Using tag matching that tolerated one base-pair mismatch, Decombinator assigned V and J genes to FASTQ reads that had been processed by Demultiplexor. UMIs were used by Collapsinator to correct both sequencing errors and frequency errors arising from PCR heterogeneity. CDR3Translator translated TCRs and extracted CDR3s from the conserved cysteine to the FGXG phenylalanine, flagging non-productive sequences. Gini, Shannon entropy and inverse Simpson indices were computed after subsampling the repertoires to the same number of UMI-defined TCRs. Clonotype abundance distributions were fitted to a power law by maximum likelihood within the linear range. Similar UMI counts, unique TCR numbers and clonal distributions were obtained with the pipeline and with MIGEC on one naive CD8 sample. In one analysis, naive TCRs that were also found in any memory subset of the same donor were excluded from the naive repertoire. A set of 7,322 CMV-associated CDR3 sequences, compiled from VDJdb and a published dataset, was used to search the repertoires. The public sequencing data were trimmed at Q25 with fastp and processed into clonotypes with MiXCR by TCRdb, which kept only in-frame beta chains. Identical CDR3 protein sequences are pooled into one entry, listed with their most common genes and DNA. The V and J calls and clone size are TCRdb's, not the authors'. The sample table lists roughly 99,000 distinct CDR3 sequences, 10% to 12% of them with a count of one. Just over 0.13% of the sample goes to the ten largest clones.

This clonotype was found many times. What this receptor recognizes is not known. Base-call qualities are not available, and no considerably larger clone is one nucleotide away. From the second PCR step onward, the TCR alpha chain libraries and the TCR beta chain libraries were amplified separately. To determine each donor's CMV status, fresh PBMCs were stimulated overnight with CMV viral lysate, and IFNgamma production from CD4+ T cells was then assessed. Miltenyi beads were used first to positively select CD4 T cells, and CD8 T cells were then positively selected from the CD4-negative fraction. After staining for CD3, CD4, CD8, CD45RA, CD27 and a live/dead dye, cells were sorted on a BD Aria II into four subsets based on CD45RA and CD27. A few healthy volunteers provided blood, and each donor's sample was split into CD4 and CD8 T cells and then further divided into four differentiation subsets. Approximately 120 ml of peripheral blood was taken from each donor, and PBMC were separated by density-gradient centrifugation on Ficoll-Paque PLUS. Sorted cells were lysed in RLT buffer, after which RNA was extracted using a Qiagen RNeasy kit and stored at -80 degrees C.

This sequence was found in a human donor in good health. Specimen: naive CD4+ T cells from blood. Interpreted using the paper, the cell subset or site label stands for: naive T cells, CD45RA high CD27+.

This receptor carries the CDR3 CSADGQKETQYF. The bases are TGCAGTGCTGATGGGCAAAAAGAGACCCAGTACTTC. This sequence uses TRBV20-1 and TRBJ2-5; no D gene can be assigned with confidence. Trimming costs V 5 bases and J 3 bases, and their ends lie 10 bases apart. Measured from the cysteine to the phenylalanine, the CDR3 is 12 residues long. Of all the DNA, just the CDR3 is kept, 36 bases in frame from base 1. CDR1 and CDR2 are read off the germline V gene (reference sequence) as DFQATT and SNEGSKA.